This entry is about one TCR beta chain. Its target is not known. CDR3 size: 17 residues. Per the germline V gene, CDR1 is SGDLS and CDR2 is YYNGEE. With V trimmed by 4 bases and J by 3 bases, 8 bases remained unmatched. This sample is part of a study of cytomegalovirus exposure and HLA in healthy donors. General study findings and limits: Several of the most significant clusters were apparently associated with common viral pathogens in a later analysis.

PCR was performed using 60 Vbeta and 13 Jbeta primers. Libraries were prepared by immunoSEQ multiplex PCR; TCRdb keeps only in-frame clonotypes and omits some of them. Altogether about 140,000 clones are present, around 90% being singletons, with the ten largest covering 0.4% to 0.55%. The sample taken for sequencing was PBMCs. The rearrangement uses TRBV9 and TRBJ2-3, with 13 bases that match TRBD2. The receptor was derived from a woman between 40 and 50 years old in good health and CMV-seronegative. As DNA, the CDR3 is TGTGCCAGCAGCCCGGGGAGGACTAGCGGGAGTACAGATACGCAGTATTTT. Amino acids: CASSPGRTSGSTDTQYF.